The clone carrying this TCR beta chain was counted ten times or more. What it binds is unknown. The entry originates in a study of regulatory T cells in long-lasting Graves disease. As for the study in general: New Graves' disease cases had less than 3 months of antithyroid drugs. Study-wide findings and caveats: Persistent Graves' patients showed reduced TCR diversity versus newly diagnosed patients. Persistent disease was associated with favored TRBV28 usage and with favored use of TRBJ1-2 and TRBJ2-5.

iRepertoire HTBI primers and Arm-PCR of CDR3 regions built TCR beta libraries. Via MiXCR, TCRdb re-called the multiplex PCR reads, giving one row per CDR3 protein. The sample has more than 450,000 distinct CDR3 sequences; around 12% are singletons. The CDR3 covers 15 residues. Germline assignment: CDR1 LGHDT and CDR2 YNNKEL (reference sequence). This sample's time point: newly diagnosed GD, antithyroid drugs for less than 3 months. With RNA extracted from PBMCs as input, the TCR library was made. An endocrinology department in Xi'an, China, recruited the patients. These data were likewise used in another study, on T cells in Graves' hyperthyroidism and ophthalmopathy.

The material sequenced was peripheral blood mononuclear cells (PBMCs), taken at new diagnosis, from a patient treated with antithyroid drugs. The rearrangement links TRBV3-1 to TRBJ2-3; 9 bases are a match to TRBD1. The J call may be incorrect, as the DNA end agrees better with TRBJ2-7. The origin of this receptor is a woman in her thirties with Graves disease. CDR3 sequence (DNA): TGTGCCAGCAGCCCCACAGGGGGCGCATTCTACGAGCAGTACTTC. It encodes CASSPTGGAFYEQYF.